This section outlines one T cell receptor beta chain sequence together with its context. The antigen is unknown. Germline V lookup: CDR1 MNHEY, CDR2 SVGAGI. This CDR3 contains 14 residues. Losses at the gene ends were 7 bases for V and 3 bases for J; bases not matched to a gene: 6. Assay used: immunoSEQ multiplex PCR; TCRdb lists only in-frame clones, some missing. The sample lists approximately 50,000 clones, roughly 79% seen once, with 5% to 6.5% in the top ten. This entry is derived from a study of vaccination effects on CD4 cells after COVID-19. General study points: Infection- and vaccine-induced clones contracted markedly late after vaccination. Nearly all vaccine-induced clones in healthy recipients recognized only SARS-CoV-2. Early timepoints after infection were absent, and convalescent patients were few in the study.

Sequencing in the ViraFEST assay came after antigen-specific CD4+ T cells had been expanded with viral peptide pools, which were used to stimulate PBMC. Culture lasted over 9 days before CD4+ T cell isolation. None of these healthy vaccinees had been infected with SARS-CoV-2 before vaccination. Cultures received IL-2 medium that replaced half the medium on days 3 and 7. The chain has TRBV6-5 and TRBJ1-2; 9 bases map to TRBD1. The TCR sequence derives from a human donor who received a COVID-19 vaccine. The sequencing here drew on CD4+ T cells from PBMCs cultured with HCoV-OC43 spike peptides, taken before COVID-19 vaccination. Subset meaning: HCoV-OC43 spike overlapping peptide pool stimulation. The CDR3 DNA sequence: TGTGCCAGCAAGCCGGGACAGGGCCACTATGGCTACACCTTC. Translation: CASKPGQGHYGYTF.